These 9 T cell receptor beta chains originate from one sample sequenced in a study of blood T cell repertoires in COVID-19 (dated by TCRdb to the early 2020s). Receptors were amplified or captured by the immunoSEQ multiplex PCR assay. The table was pulled from immuneACCESS by TCRdb, which kept in-frame rearrangements only. Such tables lose some clones; where checked, under half of the loss comes from unresolved V genes, and the rest has no known cause. The sample includes around 250,000 clones, with roughly 86% observed a single time. The leading ten clones occupy about 10% of the sample. The sample was peripheral blood. The receptors here all came from a man in his forties or fifties with active or convalescent COVID-19.

The V call is TRBV4-1, the J call TRBJ2-1; D unresolved. V was clipped by 1 base and J by 4 bases, with 11 bases between them. The CDR3 runs 15 residues. Germline CDR1 reads MGHRA; CDR2 reads YSYEKL. CDR3 DNA sequence: TGCGCCAGCAGCCAAGGCAGTCTCGGGTACAATGAGCAGTTCTTC. Encoded protein: CASSQGSLGYNEQFF.

The V and J genes are TRBV18 and TRBJ1-2; 7 nucleotides line up with TRBD1. The CDR3 contains 16 residues. V gave up 3 bases and J gave up 3 bases; unmatched junction bases: 10. The germline gives CDR1 KGHSH, CDR2 LQKENI. For the CDR3, the DNA is TGTGCCAGCTCACCCAGGGCCGACAGGGTCGACTATGGCTACACCTTC. Protein product: CASSPRADRVDYGYTF.

This clone was recorded once. This rearrangement joins TRBV3-1 (or the pseudogene TRBV3-2) to TRBJ2-7; 7 nucleotides line up with TRBD2. The CDR3 covers 15 residues. V lost 1 base, J lost 3 bases, and 6 bases stayed unmatched. CDR1 and CDR2 (germline): LGHDT, YNNKEL (reference sequence). As DNA, the CDR3 is TGTGCCAGCAGCCAAGTCGCGGGAGAGGGCTACGAGCAGTACTTC. Translated, it gives CASSQVAGEGYEQYF.

This clone was detected only a few times. V usage is TRBV2 and J usage is TRBJ1-1; TRBD1 might be the D (6 bases). The CDR3 runs to 13 residues. CDR1 and CDR2 (germline): SNHLY, FYNNEI. The V gene lost 3 bases and the J gene lost 5 bases, with 10 bases spanning the gap. Here the CDR3 reads CASSDQGNTEAFF. Written as DNA, the CDR3 is TGTGCCAGCAGTGACCAGGGGAATACTGAAGCTTTCTTT.

The V gene is TRBV4-1, the J gene TRBJ2-3; 7 nucleotides match TRBD2. Germline CDR1 and CDR2: MGHRA and YSYEKL. The V gene end was trimmed by 4 bases and the J gene end by 3 bases; junction bases not matched to a gene: 7. This CDR3 is built from 15 residues. CDR3: CASSRGLRQTDTQYF. The DNA of the CDR3 is TGCGCCAGCAGCCGGGGACTACGGCAGACAGATACGCAGTATTTT.

V gene TRBV15 combines with J gene TRBJ2-5, with 8 bases matching TRBD2. The CDR3 is 15 residues long. The V gene's germline CDR1 is LNHNV and CDR2 YYDKDF (reference sequence). The V gene end was trimmed by 0 bases and the J gene end by 3 bases; junction bases not matched to a gene: 3. CDR3 region: CATSRDRGGEETQYF. CDR3 DNA sequence: TGTGCCACCAGCAGAGATCGGGGGGGAGAAGAGACCCAGTACTTC.

The V call is TRBV4-1, the J call TRBJ1-1; tentatively, D is TRBD1 (6 bases). The CDR3 contains 15 residues. In germline, CDR1 is MGHRA, CDR2 YSYEKL. The germline V and J ends were trimmed by 4 bases and 3 bases, with 15 bases remaining between them. In DNA form, the CDR3 reads TGCGCCAGCAGCCCGTGGGGGCCTGAGGACACTGAAGCTTTCTTT. Residues: CASSPWGPEDTEAFF.

The chain has TRBV11-3 and TRBJ1-1; no firm D call. With 5 bases removed from V and 4 bases from J, the gap between germline ends came to 17 bases. Germline lookup yields CDR1 SGHNT and CDR2 YENEEA. The CDR3 length is 15 residues. Here the CDR3 reads CASSTGGTSGTEAFF. DNA for the CDR3: TGTGCCAGCAGCACCGGAGGTACATCCGGCACTGAAGCTTTCTTT. Full variable domain (rest looked up from reference TRBV11-3 and TRBJ1-1): EAGVVQSPRYKIIEKKQPVAFWCNPISGHNTLYWYLQNLGQGPELLIRYENEEAVDDSQLPKDRFSAERLKGVDSTLKIQPAELGDSAVYLCASSTGGTSGTEAFFGQGTRLTVV.

This rearrangement joins TRBV4-1 to TRBJ1-1, with 10 bases lining up with TRBD1. Germline V CDR1 and CDR2: MGHRA, YSYEKL. The CDR3 contains 16 residues. Trimming took 4 bases from V and 3 from J; bases not matched to a gene: 8. Here the CDR3 DNA reads TGCGCCAGCAGCCCGGGGACAGGGGATAGGTACACTGAAGCTTTCTTT. This translates into CASSPGTGDRYTEAFF.